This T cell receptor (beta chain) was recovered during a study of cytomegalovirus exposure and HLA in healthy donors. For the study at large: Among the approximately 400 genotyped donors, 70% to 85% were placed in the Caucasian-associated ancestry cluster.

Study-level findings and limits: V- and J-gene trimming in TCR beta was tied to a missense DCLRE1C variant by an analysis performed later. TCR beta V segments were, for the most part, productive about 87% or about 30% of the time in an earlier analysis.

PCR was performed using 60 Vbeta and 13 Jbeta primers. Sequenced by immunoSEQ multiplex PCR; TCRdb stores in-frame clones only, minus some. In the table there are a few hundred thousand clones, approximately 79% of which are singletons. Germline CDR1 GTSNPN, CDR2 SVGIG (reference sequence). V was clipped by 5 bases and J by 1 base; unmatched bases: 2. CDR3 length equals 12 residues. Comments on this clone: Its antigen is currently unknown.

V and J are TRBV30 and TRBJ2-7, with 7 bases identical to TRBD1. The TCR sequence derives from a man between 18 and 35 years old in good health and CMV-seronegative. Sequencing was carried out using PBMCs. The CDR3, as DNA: TGTGCCTGGGAACAGGGGTCCTACGAGCAGTACTTC. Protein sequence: CAWEQGSYEQYF.